Listed here is a single TCR beta chain. Its specificity is not known. Nominally healthy donors were sampled, though unrecorded immune exposures were likely. The data belong to a study of cytomegalovirus exposure and HLA in healthy donors. Study-level results: The study had only CMV serostatus as immune exposure information. The dataset shows that most TCR sequences were rare, while some public TCRs occurred in many donors.

60 Vbeta and 13 Jbeta primers were used in PCR. Libraries were prepared by immunoSEQ multiplex PCR; TCRdb keeps only in-frame clonotypes and omits some of them. The table has around 180,000 clones, more than 80% seen once. Germline values: CDR1 SGHAT, CDR2 FQNNGV. The length of the CDR3 is 12 residues. The ends were cut back, 5 bases at V and 7 bases at J, with 12 bases in the middle. The V and J genes are TRBV11-2 and TRBJ2-7; perhaps TRBD2 as D (5 bases). This receptor was identified in a male donor in good health and CMV-seronegative. What was sequenced was PBMCs. This CDR3 reads CASSHDRGEQYF. The CDR3 nucleotides read TGTGCCAGCAGCCACGACCGGGGAGAGCAGTACTTC.